The next 18 T cell receptor beta chains were all read from a single sample in a study of cytomegalovirus exposure and HLA in healthy donors. The protocol was immunoSEQ multiplex PCR, while the TCRdb copy is restricted to in-frame clones and leaves out a portion. The table lists roughly 280,000 clones, around 86% of them singletons. The sequenced material came from PBMCs. Receptors were obtained from a woman in her late teens or twenties in good health and CMV-seronegative.

The gene calls are TRBV28 and TRBJ1-1; a possible D gene is TRBD1 (5 bases). Per the germline V gene, CDR1 is MDHEN and CDR2 is SYDVKM. V was cut by 3 bases and J by 2 bases, with 10 bases left in between. The CDR3 sequence is 14 residues long. CDR3 sequence (DNA): TGTGCCAGCAGTTTCGGACAACTAAACACTGAAGCTTTCTTT. It codes for CASSFGQLNTEAFF.

V gene TRBV9 combines with J gene TRBJ2-5, with TRBD2 matching 7 bases. The CDR3 contains 14 residues. Trimming took 4 bases from V and 5 from J; bases not matched to a gene: 8. CDR1 and CDR2 from the germline V gene are SGDLS and YYNGEE. This chain's CDR3 is CASSLLGGSETQYF. The CDR3 nucleotides read TGTGCCAGCAGCCTTCTCGGGGGGTCGGAGACCCAGTACTTC. Complete variable domain (other parts from reference TRBV9 and TRBJ2-5): DSGVTQTPKHLITATGQRVTLRCSPRSGDLSVYWYQQSLDQGLQFLIQYYNGEERAKGNILERFSAQQFPDLHSELNLSSLELGDSALYFCASSLLGGSETQYFGPGTRLLVL.

Here the CDR3 reads CASTPHRGLAGGGEQYF. The CDR3 DNA reads as TGTGCCAGTACCCCCCACCGGGGACTAGCGGGTGGTGGGGAGCAGTACTTC. The V and J genes are TRBV19 and TRBJ2-7, with TRBD2 matching over 12 bases. This CDR3 spans 17 amino acids. Losses at the gene ends were 7 bases for V and 7 bases for J; bases not matched to a gene: 17. Germline V gene sequence: CDR1 LNHDA, CDR2 SQIVND (reference sequence).

The chain employs TRBV27 and TRBJ1-6; TRBD1 might be the D (6 bases). Germline V gives CDR1 MNHEY, CDR2 SMNVEV (reference sequence). The ends were cut back, 4 bases at V and 7 bases at J, with 8 bases in the middle. The CDR3 extends over 13 amino acids. The chain's CDR3 is CASSSDRNSPLHF. The DNA of the CDR3 is TGTGCCAGCAGTTCGGACAGAAATTCACCCCTCCACTTT.

This chain links TRBV10-3 with TRBJ2-1, with D hard to call. This CDR3 has 10 amino acids. V lost 10 bases to trimming and J lost 5 bases, with 6 bases between them. Germline loops: CDR1 ENHRY, CDR2 SYGVKD. The CDR3 sequence: CASADNEQFF. The CDR3 coding sequence is TGTGCCAGTGCGGACAATGAGCAGTTCTTC.

As to this clone: The same CDR3 arises from other DNA sequences in this sample as well. J is TRBJ1-5 and V is TRBV2, with 11 bases aligning to TRBD1. After removal of 9 bases from V and 4 bases from J, the junction contained 5 bases not matched to a gene. The CDR3 extends over 14 amino acids. The germline V gene has CDR1 SNHLY and CDR2 FYNNEI. CDR3 loop: CASTGTGGNQPQHF. DNA for the CDR3: TGTGCCAGTACTGGGACAGGGGGGAATCAGCCCCAGCATTTT.

This chain links TRBV19 with TRBJ2-2; 9 positions agree with TRBD2. CDR3 length: 16 residues. Germline V gene data show CDR1 as LNHDA and CDR2 as SQIVND (reference sequence). V was pared by 8 bases and J by 0 bases, with 7 bases of the junction left unmatched. The CDR3 region has the DNA TGTGCCAGTCGCCCTAGCGGGACCTCGAACACCGGGGAGCTGTTTTTT. Its translation: CASRPSGTSNTGELFF.

The chain carries TRBV6-1 and TRBJ1-5, with 7 bases identical to TRBD1. The CDR3 is 14 residues long. The germline CDR1 and CDR2 sequences are MNHNS and SASEGT. The junction had 5 bases not matched to a gene; V was cut back by 6 bases and J by 3 bases. The CDR3 loop is CASSLGTVNQPQHF. In DNA, the CDR3 is TGTGCCAGCAGCTTAGGGACAGTCAATCAGCCCCAGCATTTT.

Regarding this clone: Additional DNA sequences in this sample encode the identical CDR3. This chain uses TRBV29-1 with TRBJ2-7; tentative D call: TRBD2 (5 bases). V lost 2 bases, J lost 2 bases, and 10 bases lay in between. This CDR3 region has 13 residues. The germline gives CDR1 SQVTM, CDR2 ANQGSEA. CDR3: CSVETSGAYEQYF. As DNA, the CDR3 is TGCAGCGTTGAAACATCCGGGGCCTACGAGCAGTACTTC.

This clone was recorded once. V usage is TRBV5-1 and J usage is TRBJ2-1; 8 bases fit TRBD2. V lost 6 bases to trimming and J lost 7 bases; unmatched junction nucleotides: 15. This CDR3 is 16 amino acids long. Germline-derived CDR1 and CDR2 are SGHRS and YFSETQ. CDR3 sequence reads: CASIPGGTGRTNEQFF. The CDR3 nucleotides are TGCGCCAGCATCCCGGGGGGGACGGGTAGGACAAATGAGCAGTTCTTC. The full variable domain, its missing parts supplied by reference TRBV5-1 and TRBJ2-1, is KAGVTQTPRYLIKTRGQQVTLSCSPISGHRSVSWYQQTPGQGLQFLFEYFSETQRNKGNFPGRFSGRQFSNSRSEMNVSTLELGDSALYLCASIPGGTGRTNEQFFGPGTRLTVL.

The chain recombines TRBV5-8 with TRBJ2-7; 10 positions match TRBD1. Germline V gene sequence: CDR1 SGHTS, CDR2 YDEGEE. V gave up 4 bases and J gave up 6 bases; unmatched junction bases: 7. The CDR3 has 14 amino acids. The chain's CDR3 is CASSGGTGVSEQYF. The CDR3 nucleotides are TGTGCCAGCAGCGGCGGGACAGGGGTTTCCGAGCAGTACTTC.

The chain carries TRBV5-4 and TRBJ2-3; D is possibly TRBD1 (6 bases). In germline, CDR1 is SGHNT, CDR2 YYREEE (reference sequence). The V gene lost 2 bases and the J gene lost 4 bases, with 11 bases spanning the gap. This CDR3 has 14 amino acids. CDR3 residues: CASSFQGSADTQYF. Here the CDR3 DNA reads TGTGCCAGCAGCTTCCAGGGGTCGGCAGATACGCAGTATTTT.

This sequence joins TRBV6-5 and TRBJ1-5; no clear D gene. Trimming pared 2 bases from V and 4 bases from J, leaving 9 bases between. Germline V CDR1 and CDR2: MNHEY, SVGAGI. This CDR3 contains 14 residues. The chain's CDR3 is CASSYKWPNQPQHF. CDR3 in DNA: TGTGCCAGCAGTTACAAGTGGCCGAATCAGCCCCAGCATTTT.

Notes on this clone: Other DNA sequences in the same sample also yield this CDR3. This sequence joins TRBV18 and TRBJ1-2; D remains ambiguous. CDR1 KGHSH and CDR2 LQKENI come from the germline V gene. CDR3 length: 11 amino acids. Trimming pared 3 bases from V and 6 bases from J, leaving 5 bases between. The DNA of the CDR3 is TGTGCCAGCTCACCGGGCGATGGCTACACCTTC. Its protein is CASSPGDGYTF.

This clone has just a few counts. The V and J genes are TRBV10-3 and TRBJ1-2; a possible D gene is TRBD1 (6 bases). There are 14 residues in the CDR3. Trimming stripped 1 base from V and 2 bases from J, with 8 bases between. Germline values: CDR1 ENHRY, CDR2 SYGVKD. CDR3 sequence reads: CAISELGQNYGYTF. The CDR3 nucleotides read TGTGCCATCAGTGAGTTAGGACAGAACTATGGCTACACCTTC.

The gene calls are TRBV27 and TRBJ1-4; the D is unclear. This CDR3 comprises 13 residues. The V and J ends lost 2 bases and 8 bases respectively, with 9 bases between them. Per the germline V gene, CDR1 is MNHEY and CDR2 is SMNVEV (reference sequence). DNA for the CDR3: TGTGCCAGCAGTTTAAGAACGAGCGAAAAACTGTTTTTT. As protein: CASSLRTSEKLFF.

This sequence joins TRBV4-1 and TRBJ1-2, with D possibly being TRBD1 (6 bases). Trimming shortened V by 4 bases and J by 2 bases, and 14 bases separated the two germline ends. The CDR3 is made up of 15 amino acids. Germline V gene data show CDR1 as MGHRA and CDR2 as YSYEKL. CDR3 coding DNA: TGCGCCAGCAGCCTCCGACAGGAAGGGAACTATGGCTACACCTTC. It translates to CASSLRQEGNYGYTF.

This chain links TRBV7-6 with TRBJ2-5, with D unresolved. The germline gives CDR1 SGHVS, CDR2 FNYEAQ. The CDR3 is made up of 15 amino acids. V shed 0 bases and J shed 1 base, with 9 bases lying between them. CDR3 coding DNA: TGTGCCAGCAGCTTAGCTCGGCAGGCCCAAGAGACCCAGTACTTC. Protein sequence: CASSLARQAQETQYF. The entire variable domain, with the rest obtained from reference TRBV7-6 and TRBJ2-5, is as follows: GAGVSQSPRYKVTKRGQDVALRCDPISGHVSLYWYRQALGQGPEFLTYFNYEAQQDKSGLPNDRFSAERPEGSISTLTIQRTEQRDSAMYRCASSLARQAQETQYFGPGTRLLVL.